This is a list of T cell receptor beta chains from one sample in a study. MiXCR, applied by TCRdb to the RT-PCR reads, yields one record per CDR3 protein. Of 550,000 to 750,000 distinct CDR3 sequences listed, 14% are singletons. Sequencing was performed on memory CD4+ T cells from blood. The receptor set was obtained from a female donor in good health, serving as a healthy control. CDR3s include the opening cysteine and the closing phenylalanine or tryptophan. The order of the fields is CDR3 length, V gene, clone size, CDR3 protein. Rows give clone size only sometimes, using once, few, many, or a class for an expanded clone.

CDR3 length: 16; V gene: TRBV5-1; clone size: many; CDR3 protein: CASSAGLADSTDTQYF
CDR3 length: 12; V gene: TRBV6-1; clone size: few; CDR3 protein: CASRVPGVKQFF
CDR3 length: 13; V gene: TRBV12-3/TRBV12-4; clone size: .; CDR3 protein: CASSLPRVIGYTF
CDR3 length: 13; V gene: TRBV7-2; clone size: once; CDR3 protein: CASSLYGDEKLFF
CDR3 length: 13; V gene: TRBV6-5; clone size: few; CDR3 protein: CASIAPPGTEAFF
CDR3 length: 13; V gene: TRBV7-9; clone size: few; CDR3 protein: CASSLKVPYEQYF
CDR3 length: 17; V gene: TRBV3-1; clone size: .; CDR3 protein: CASSPPPRTGDTGELFF
CDR3 length: 12; V gene: TRBV20-1; clone size: .; CDR3 protein: CSAGQDPTEAFF
CDR3 length: 14; V gene: TRBV13; clone size: .; CDR3 protein: CASSRGRPYNEQFF
CDR3 length: 13; V gene: TRBV7-9; clone size: few; CDR3 protein: CASSLKNSYEQYF
CDR3 length: 13; V gene: TRBV6-5; clone size: many; CDR3 protein: CASSYSTNQPQHF
CDR3 length: 15; V gene: TRBV9; clone size: .; CDR3 protein: CASSVDGPVTDTQYF
CDR3 length: 16; V gene: TRBV20-1; clone size: .; CDR3 protein: CSARDPRLAGYYEQYF
CDR3 length: 13; V gene: TRBV4-3; clone size: many; CDR3 protein: CASNHQGVGGYTF
CDR3 length: 15; V gene: TRBV29-1; clone size: many; CDR3 protein: CSVGGVGGVGNEQFF
CDR3 length: 15; V gene: TRBV5-1; clone size: .; CDR3 protein: CASSALAGGANEQFF
CDR3 length: 17; V gene: TRBV7-9; clone size: few; CDR3 protein: CASSLGASGRTSYEQYF
CDR3 length: 14; V gene: TRBV6-4; clone size: .; CDR3 protein: CASSDSGGPDTQYF
CDR3 length: 12; V gene: TRBV5-1; clone size: .; CDR3 protein: CASSLDAEKLFF
CDR3 length: 16; V gene: TRBV5-6; clone size: .; CDR3 protein: CASSFARGTTRSEQYF
CDR3 length: 17; V gene: TRBV20-1; clone size: .; CDR3 protein: CSATRGGGRSSYNEQFF
CDR3 length: 15; V gene: TRBV5-1; clone size: many; CDR3 protein: CASSASLAGKETQYF